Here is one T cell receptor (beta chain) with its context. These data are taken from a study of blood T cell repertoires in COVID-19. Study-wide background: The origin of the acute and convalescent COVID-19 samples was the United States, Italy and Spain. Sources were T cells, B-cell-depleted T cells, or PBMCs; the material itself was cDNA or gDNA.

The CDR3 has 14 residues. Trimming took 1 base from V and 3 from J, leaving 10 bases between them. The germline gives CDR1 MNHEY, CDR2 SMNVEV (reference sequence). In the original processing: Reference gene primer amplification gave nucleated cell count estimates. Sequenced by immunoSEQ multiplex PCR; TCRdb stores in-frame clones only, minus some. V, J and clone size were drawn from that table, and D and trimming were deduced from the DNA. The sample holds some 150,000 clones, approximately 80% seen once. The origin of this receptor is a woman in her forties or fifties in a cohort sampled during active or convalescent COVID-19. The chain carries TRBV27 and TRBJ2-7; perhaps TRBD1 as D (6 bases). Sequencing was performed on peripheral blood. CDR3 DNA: TGTGCCAGCAGTTTATTAGGGGGTTACTACGAGCAGTACTTC. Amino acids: CASSLLGGYYEQYF.